Listed below are T cell receptor beta chains from one sample, sequenced in a study of OX40 agonist ivuxolimab in advanced cancers. Assay: immunoSEQ multiplex PCR; the TCRdb copy retains only in-frame clones and omits some. This table holds 74,000 or so clones, more than 75% found once. The sample in question was CD4+ or CD8+ T cells sorted from blood, obtained in a trial of the OX40 agonist ivuxolimab. Receptor source: an adult with an advanced solid tumor such as melanoma, head and neck, liver or kidney cancer. CDR3s include the opening cysteine and the closing phenylalanine or tryptophan. The order of the fields is J gene, D gene, clone size, V gene, CDR3 protein, CDR3 DNA. A D gene is named only where the DNA matches it firmly. Expanded clones get a size class; other rows say once, few or many, or leave the size out.

TRBJ2-7 . . TRBV13 CASSLGPNQYF TGTGCCAGCAGCTTAGGACCTAATCAGTACTTC
TRBJ1-6 . . TRBV4-2 CASSLYFGNSPLHF TGTGCCAGCAGCTTGTATTTCGGAAATTCACCCCTCCACTTT
TRBJ2-3 TRBD1 . TRBV7-2 CASSSTPGQLGPDTQYF TGTGCCAGCAGCTCGACCCCGGGACAGTTGGGCCCAGATACGCAGTATTTT
TRBJ2-3 . . TRBV6-1 CASSAQTSTDTQYF TGTGCCAGCAGTGCCCAGACTAGCACAGATACGCAGTATTTT
TRBJ2-5 . . TRBV7-9 CASSLEGGQAQYF TGTGCCAGCAGCTTAGAGGGCGGCCAGGCCCAGTACTTC
TRBJ2-7 . . TRBV6-5 CASSLSGTSSYEQYF TGTGCCAGCAGCCTCTCCGGGACATCCTCCTACGAGCAGTACTTC
TRBJ2-5 . . TRBV10-3 CAISEEGATVGTQYF TGTGCCATCAGTGAGGAGGGCGCTACGGTAGGGACCCAGTACTTC
TRBJ1-4 TRBD1 . TRBV11-2 CASSSTWGTGNEKLFF TGTGCCAGCAGCTCGACGTGGGGGACAGGGAATGAAAAACTGTTTTTT
TRBJ2-7 . . TRBV2 CASRDDSYEQYF TGTGCCAGCCGGGACGACTCCTACGAGCAGTACTTC
TRBJ2-3 . . TRBV12-5 CASGPSDDSRYF TGTGCTAGTGGTCCCTCGGACGACTCCCGGTATTTT
TRBJ2-6 . once TRBV7-2 CASSWAGNSGANVLTF TGTGCCAGCAGCTGGGCCGGAAACTCTGGGGCCAACGTCCTGACTTTC
TRBJ2-1 . . TRBV5-1 CASSFPGGAGNEQFF TGCGCCAGCAGCTTCCCGGGGGGCGCCGGGAATGAGCAGTTCTTC
TRBJ2-1 TRBD1 . TRBV27 CASSNTKQGSSYNEQFF TGTGCCAGCAGCAACACCAAACAGGGGTCCTCCTACAATGAGCAGTTCTTC
TRBJ1-2 . . TRBV7-9 CASSYPNFQGSYGYTF TGTGCCAGCAGCTACCCAAACTTCCAGGGGTCCTATGGCTACACCTTC
TRBJ2-1 TRBD1 many TRBV10-1 CASSPGQTNEQFF TGCGCCAGCAGCCCGGGACAGACTAATGAGCAGTTCTTC